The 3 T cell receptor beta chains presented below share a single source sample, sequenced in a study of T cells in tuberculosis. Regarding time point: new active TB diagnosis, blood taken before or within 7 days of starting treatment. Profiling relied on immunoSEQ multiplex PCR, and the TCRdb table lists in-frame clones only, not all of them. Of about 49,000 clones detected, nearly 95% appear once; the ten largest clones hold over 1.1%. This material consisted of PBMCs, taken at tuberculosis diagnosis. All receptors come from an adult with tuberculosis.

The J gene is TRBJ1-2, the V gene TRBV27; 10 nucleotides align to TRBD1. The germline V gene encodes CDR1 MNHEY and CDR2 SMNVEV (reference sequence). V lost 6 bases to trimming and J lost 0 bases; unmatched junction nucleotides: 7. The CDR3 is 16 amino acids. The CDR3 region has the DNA TGTGCCAGCAGCCGGGACAGGGGCCTATCTAACTATGGCTACACCTTC. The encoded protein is CASSRDRGLSNYGYTF.

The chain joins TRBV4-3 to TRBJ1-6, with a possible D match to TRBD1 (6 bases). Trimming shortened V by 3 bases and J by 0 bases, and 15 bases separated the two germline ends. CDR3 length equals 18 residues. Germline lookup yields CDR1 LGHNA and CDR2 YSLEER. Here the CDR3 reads CASSQGALSLSYNSPLHF. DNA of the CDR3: TGCGCCAGCAGCCAGGGGGCTTTATCACTCTCCTATAATTCACCCCTCCACTTT.

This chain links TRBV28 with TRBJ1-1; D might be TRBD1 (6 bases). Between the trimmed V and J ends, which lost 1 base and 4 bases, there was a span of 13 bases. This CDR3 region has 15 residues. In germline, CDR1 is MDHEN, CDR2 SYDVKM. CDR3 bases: TGTGCCAGCAGTTTATCAGGGGCTCGTAGCACTGAAGCTTTCTTT. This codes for CASSLSGARSTEAFF. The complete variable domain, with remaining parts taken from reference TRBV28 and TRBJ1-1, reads DVKVTQSSRYLVKRTGEKVFLECVQDMDHENMFWYRQDPGLGLRLIYFSYDVKMKEKGDIPEGYSVSREKKERFSLILESASTNQTSMYLCASSLSGARSTEAFFGQGTRLTVV.